At least ten counts were recorded for the clone carrying this T cell receptor (beta chain). The antigen remains undetermined. TCRdb analysed the reads with MiXCR anew, one entry per CDR3 protein. The table records under 800,000 distinct CDR3 sequences, roughly a quarter of them present only once. These data belong to a study of T cell repertoires in cytomegalovirus infection. Findings and caveats of the study: Predominance within the ex vivo response was attributable to HLA-C-restricted CMV-specific TCR beta clonotypes.

With 1 base removed from V and 1 base from J, the gap between germline ends came to 12 bases. Germline V CDR1 and CDR2: SGHVS, FQNEAQ. The CDR3 consists of 16 residues. The chain couples TRBV7-8 to TRBJ2-3; D not certain. This clonotype was sampled from a human donor in good health (CMV status not recorded). Some clones in this sample may be carry-over from other donors' samples. Specimen: CD8+ T cells from PBMCs. The CDR3 protein is CASSLVALARTDTQYF. The CDR3 region has the DNA TGTGCCAGCAGCTTAGTAGCCCTCGCCCGCACAGATACGCAGTATTTT. The whole variable domain, remainder taken from reference TRBV7-8 and TRBJ2-3, is GAGVSQSPRYKVAKRGQDVALRCDPISGHVSLFWYQQALGQGPEFLTYFQNEAQLDKSGLPSDRFFAERPEGSVSTLKIQRTQQEDSAVYLCASSLVALARTDTQYFGPGTRLTVL.